Given below is one T cell receptor beta chain in context. These data belong to a study of T cell responses to AZD1222 COVID-19 vaccine. CDR3 size: 16 residues. Looked up from germline, CDR1 is LGHDT and CDR2 is YNNKEL (reference sequence). V shed 3 bases and J 4 bases; nucleotides not matched to a gene: 9. Clones were sequenced by immunoSEQ multiplex PCR, and TCRdb holds only the in-frame ones, with some missing. The sample shows 110,000 or so clones, approximately 90% of them seen only once. This material consisted of peripheral blood, taken 28 days after the second AZD1222 dose. The sequence was obtained from an adult who received the AZD1222 COVID-19 vaccine. The chain employs TRBV3-1 (or the pseudogene TRBV3-2) and TRBJ2-5, with 9 bases aligning to TRBD2. The CDR3 sequence: CASSQSLRGGSETQYF. Written as DNA, the CDR3 is TGTGCCAGCAGCCAGTCTTTGCGGGGGGGGTCAGAGACCCAGTACTTC.